Here is one T cell receptor beta chain with its context. Its target is unknown. cDNA synthesis used the whole RNA isolate, giving expressed TCRB sequences. Average reads for naive, central memory and regulatory T cell samples were several million. Sequencing was performed with immunoSEQ multiplex PCR; in TCRdb, only in-frame clones are kept and a portion is missing. The repertoire holds about 160,000 clones, with 6.5% to 10% as singletons. This sample was taken from a study of beta chain features in type 1 diabetes. J lost 3 bases, V lost 7 bases, and 6 bases had no gene match. The CDR3 runs 13 residues. Germline CDR1 and CDR2: MGHDK and SYGVNS. Findings of the study overall: Shortening that was moderate but significant affected the TCRB CDR3s of Type 1 diabetes patients in all four CD4+ subsets.

Sequences were obtained from central memory CD4+ T cells from blood. This TCR came from a woman younger than 30 with type 1 diabetes. V is TRBV25-1 and J is TRBJ2-7; 7 positions match TRBD1. Here the CDR3 reads CASTGQEVYEQYF. In DNA form, the CDR3 reads TGTGCCAGCACCGGACAGGAAGTCTACGAGCAGTACTTC.